This T cell receptor (beta chain) was found in a study of cytomegalovirus exposure and HLA in healthy donors. Study-wide points: The CMV antigen specificity of a few CMV-associated chains was confirmed through in vitro analysis.

CDR3 size: 12 residues. Germline V lookup: CDR1 LNHDA, CDR2 SQIVND (reference sequence). V was cut by 9 bases and J by 4 bases, with 12 bases left in between. To note about this clone: What it recognizes is unknown.

In the PCR, 60 Vbeta and 13 Jbeta primers were used. The protocol was immunoSEQ multiplex PCR, while the TCRdb copy is restricted to in-frame clones and leaves out a portion. The sample carries about 120,000 clones, 80% to 85% recorded once. The chain is built from TRBV19 and TRBJ1-1; possible D gene TRBD1, 5 bases. The TCR originated in a man aged 25 to 40 in good health and CMV-seronegative. Sequencing was performed on PBMCs. The CDR3 coding sequence is TGTGCCAGCCGGGGGGGTTTCACTGAAGCTTTCTTT. Its protein is CASRGGFTEAFF.